The 5 T cell receptor beta chains in this list originate from one sample, sequenced in a study of shared clonotypes between healthy human individuals. Naive CD8 cells lacked CD45RO and underwent positive selection for CCR7, leaving out terminally differentiated effector memory CD45RA+ cells. Sequencing was performed with immunoSEQ multiplex PCR; in TCRdb, only in-frame clones are kept and a portion is missing. The data hold 2 million or so clones, with approximately 94% observed a single time. Material: naive CD8+ T cells sorted from blood. These receptors all come from a man younger than 35 in good health.

The genes are TRBV5-1 and TRBJ1-1; 8 positions match TRBD1. From germline, CDR1 is SGHRS and CDR2 YFSETQ. J lost 4 bases, V lost 4 bases, and 6 bases had no gene match. This CDR3 has 14 residues. For the CDR3, the DNA is TGCGCCAGCAGCGCCCCGGGACAGGCCACTGAAGCTTTCTTT. Its translation: CASSAPGQATEAFF.

This clone has just a few counts. V gene TRBV5-1 combines with J gene TRBJ1-6; no reliable D call. Germline V gene data show CDR1 as SGHRS and CDR2 as YFSETQ. The V end lost 0 bases, the J end lost 8 bases, and 9 bases lay between the germline ends. This CDR3 has 14 residues. For the CDR3, the DNA is TGCGCCAGCAGCTTGGAAGGATTTGATTCACCCCTCCACTTT. Protein sequence: CASSLEGFDSPLHF.

The J gene is TRBJ1-5, the V gene TRBV11-2; no clear D gene. The CDR3 length is 13 residues. The germline V gene encodes CDR1 SGHAT and CDR2 FQNNGV. The V end lost 2 bases, the J end lost 5 bases, and 7 bases lay between the germline ends. The CDR3 DNA is TGTGCCAGCAGCTTATGGTCCGATCAGCCCCAGCATTTT. Residues: CASSLWSDQPQHF.

With regard to this clone: Other DNA sequences in this sample translate to the same CDR3. V and J are TRBV7-2 and TRBJ2-7, with D possibly being TRBD1 (6 bases). V was clipped by 1 base and J by 3 bases, with 10 bases between them. Germline CDR1 reads SGHTA; CDR2 reads FQGNSA. CDR3 length: 14 residues. This chain's CDR3 is CASSLGAGDYEQYF. The CDR3, as DNA: TGTGCCAGCAGCTTAGGGGCAGGGGACTACGAGCAGTACTTC.

Turning to this clone: Additional DNA sequences in this sample encode the identical CDR3. The rearrangement links TRBV9 to TRBJ2-3, with D hard to call. The CDR3 runs 14 residues. Germline assignment: CDR1 SGDLS and CDR2 YYNGEE. V lost 2 bases and J lost 2, with 9 bases in between. This chain's CDR3 is CASSVPDSTDTQYF. The CDR3 DNA is TGTGCCAGCAGCGTCCCTGACTCCACAGATACGCAGTATTTT.